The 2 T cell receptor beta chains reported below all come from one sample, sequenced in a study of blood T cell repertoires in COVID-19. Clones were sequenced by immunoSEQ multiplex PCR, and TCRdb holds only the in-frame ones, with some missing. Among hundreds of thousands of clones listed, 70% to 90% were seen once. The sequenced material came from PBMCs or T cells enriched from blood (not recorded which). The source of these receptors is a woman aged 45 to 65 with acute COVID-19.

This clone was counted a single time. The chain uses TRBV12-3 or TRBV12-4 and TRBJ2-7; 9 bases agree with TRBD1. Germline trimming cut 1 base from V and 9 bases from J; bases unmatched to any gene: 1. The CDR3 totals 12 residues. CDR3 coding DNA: TGTGCCAGCAGTTTAGGGGGACAGGGGCAGTACTTC. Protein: CASSLGGQGQYF.

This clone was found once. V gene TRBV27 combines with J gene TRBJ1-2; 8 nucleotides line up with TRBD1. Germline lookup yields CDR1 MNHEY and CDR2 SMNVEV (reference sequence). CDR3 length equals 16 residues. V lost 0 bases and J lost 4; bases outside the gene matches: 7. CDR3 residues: CASSLSAGGVSYGYTF. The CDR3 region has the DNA TGTGCCAGCAGTTTATCGGCAGGGGGCGTTAGCTATGGCTACACCTTC.